Listed below are T cell receptor beta chains from one sample, sequenced in a study of beta chain features in type 1 diabetes. Assay used: immunoSEQ multiplex PCR; TCRdb lists only in-frame clones, some missing. This repertoire shows hundreds of thousands of clones, 10% to 15% found once; its top ten account for 0.022%. Material for sequencing was naive CD4+ T cells from blood. These receptors all stem from a man aged 18 to 30 with type 1 diabetes. The CDR3 runs from the conserved cysteine through the conserved F or W. The order of the fields is J gene, D gene, V gene, CDR3 length, clone size, CDR3 protein, CDR3 DNA. A D gene is named only where the DNA matches it firmly. The listing skips clone size in some rows; elsewhere it reads once, few, many or a size class.

TRBJ2-1 TRBD2 TRBV29-1 13 few CSVEEAGGDEQFF TGCAGCGTTGAAGAAGCGGGGGGGGATGAGCAGTTCTTC
TRBJ2-1 . TRBV7-9 18 . CASSFVGNSQSSYNEQFF TGTGCCAGCAGCTTCGTTGGGAACAGCCAGAGCTCCTACAATGAGCAGTTCTTC
TRBJ2-7 . TRBV23-1 16 few CASRIRLGGLPYEQYF TGCGCCAGCAGAATCCGTCTGGGGGGGCTCCCCTACGAGCAGTACTTC
TRBJ2-1 TRBD2 TRBV5-5 17 . CASSLRLAGPAYNEQFF TGTGCCAGCAGCTTGCGGCTAGCGGGCCCCGCGTACAATGAGCAGTTCTTC
TRBJ2-4 . TRBV5-6 16 few CASSQMPSKAKNIQYF TGTGCCAGCAGCCAAATGCCTTCGAAAGCCAAAAACATTCAGTACTTC
TRBJ2-7 . TRBV5-1 14 few CASSFSGVAYEQYF TGCGCCAGCAGCTTTTCCGGCGTCGCCTACGAGCAGTACTTC
TRBJ2-7 . TRBV7-9 13 . CASSLRGRDEQYF TGTGCCAGCAGCCTACGGGGCCGGGACGAGCAGTACTTC
TRBJ1-4 . TRBV29-1 13 . CSVGQATNEKLFF TGCAGCGTTGGGCAGGCAACTAATGAAAAACTGTTTTTT
TRBJ2-2 . TRBV5-6 13 few CASSWGPAGELFF TGTGCCAGCAGCTGGGGCCCGGCCGGGGAGCTGTTTTTT
TRBJ1-6 . TRBV25-1 12 . CASREGDSPLHF TGTGCCAGCAGGGAGGGGGACTCACCCCTCCACTTT
TRBJ2-5 . TRBV29-1 12 . CSAGTEGQTQYF TGCAGCGCTGGGACTGAAGGCCAGACCCAGTACTTC